These 30 T cell receptor beta chains originate from one sample sequenced in a study of blood T cells in healthy people across ages. Next came a second PCR, run for about 6 to 12 cycles, which used a sample-barcoded 5' primer along with a J-beta primer mix. TCRdb re-called the 5' RACE reads through MiXCR, storing one row per CDR3 protein. The sample holds 780,000 or so distinct CDR3 sequences, about 55% seen once. The sample consisted of blood. The receptor set was obtained from a man aged 80 or over in good health.

This clonotype was seen a few times. The chain recombines TRBV6-6 with TRBJ2-7, with 13 bases lining up with TRBD2. There are 17 residues in the CDR3. Germline CDR1 reads MNHNY; CDR2 reads SVGAGI (reference sequence). V was clipped by 4 bases and J by 0 bases; unmatched bases: 6. The CDR3 DNA reads as TGTGCCAGCAGTTTCGTAAGGACTAGCGGGAGCTCCTACGAGCAGTACTTC. It specifies CASSFVRTSGSSYEQYF.

The chain couples TRBV2 to TRBJ1-4, with 8 bases aligning to TRBD1. This CDR3 spans 15 amino acids. V lost 5 bases to trimming and J lost 8 bases; unmatched junction nucleotides: 10. Germline lookup yields CDR1 SNHLY and CDR2 FYNNEI. The CDR3 loop is CASSKTGAPGEKLFF. Written as DNA, the CDR3 is TGTGCCAGCAGTAAGACAGGGGCCCCCGGGGAAAAACTGTTTTTT. The full variable domain, in which reference TRBV2 and TRBJ1-4 provide the parts outside the CDR3, is EPEVTQTPSHQVTQMGQEVILRCVPISNHLYFYWYRQILGQKVEFLVSFYNNEISEKSEIFDDQFSVERPDGSNFTLKIRSTKLEDSAMYFCASSKTGAPGEKLFFGSGTQLSVL.

V is TRBV4-2 and J is TRBJ2-6, with D possibly being TRBD1 (5 bases). The CDR3 extends over 18 amino acids. The V gene lost 0 bases and the J gene lost 3 bases, with 15 bases spanning the gap. CDR1 is LGHNA and CDR2 is YNFKEQ in the germline V gene. CDR3 region: CASSQDLVGARGANVLTF. The DNA for the CDR3 is TGTGCCAGCAGCCAAGATTTAGTAGGGGCTCGTGGGGCCAACGTCCTGACTTTC.

The rearrangement uses TRBV7-2 and TRBJ1-1, with a tentative D call TRBD1 (6 bases). Germline V gene data show CDR1 as SGHTA and CDR2 as FQGNSA. There are 15 residues in the CDR3. V was pared by 8 bases and J by 1 base, with 17 bases between. The CDR3 nucleotides read TGTGCCAGCTGCGTTGACGGGACACAGAACACTGAAGCTTTCTTT. It translates to CASCVDGTQNTEAFF.

A few counts support this clonotype. The gene calls are TRBV29-1 and TRBJ1-1; possible D gene TRBD1, 5 bases. V shed 7 bases and J shed 8 bases, with 11 bases lying between them. Germline CDR1 and CDR2: SQVTM and ANQGSEA. This CDR3 comprises 10 residues. CDR3 region: CSAGRTEAFF. The CDR3 DNA reads TGCAGCGCTGGCAGGACAGAAGCTTTCTTT. The entire variable domain, with the rest obtained from reference TRBV29-1 and TRBJ1-1, is as follows: SAVISQKPSRDICQRGTSLTIQCQVDSQVTMMFWYRQQPGQSLTLIATANQGSEATYESGFVIDKFPISRPNLTFSTLTVSNMSPEDSSIYLCSAGRTEAFFGQGTRLTVV.

The rearrangement joins TRBV7-2 to TRBJ2-7; TRBD2 agrees at 8 bases. Trimming at V came to 6 bases and at J to 6 bases, leaving 7 bases not matched to a gene. Germline V gene data show CDR1 as SGHTA and CDR2 as FQGNSA. The CDR3 is 13 amino acids. The CDR3 is CASSRGLVGEQYF. The CDR3 nucleotides read TGTGCCAGCAGTAGGGGACTAGTTGGCGAGCAGTACTTC.

This clonotype has just a few counts. This chain links TRBV20-1 with TRBJ2-5; 14 nucleotides line up with TRBD2. CDR3 size: 16 residues. V lost 2 bases, J lost 4 bases, and 6 bases stayed unmatched. Germline V gives CDR1 DFQATT, CDR2 SNEGSKA (reference sequence). The CDR3 spells CSARSGTSGRTETQYF. CDR3 DNA: TGCAGTGCTAGATCGGGGACTAGCGGGAGAACAGAGACCCAGTACTTC.

This chain connects TRBV5-6 to TRBJ2-5; no reliable D call. This CDR3 contains 15 residues. Per germline, CDR1 SGHDT and CDR2 YYEEEE. Trimming left V 0 bases short and J 5 bases short, with 14 bases between. The chain's CDR3 is CASSLGLSEGETQYF. In DNA, the CDR3 is TGTGCCAGCAGCTTGGGACTGTCGGAAGGGGAGACCCAGTACTTC. The variable domain in full, with the rest retrieved from reference TRBV5-6 and TRBJ2-5, is DAGVTQSPTHLIKTRGQQVTLRCSPKSGHDTVSWYQQALGQGPQFIFQYYEEEERQRGNFPDRFSGHQFPNYSSELNVNALLLGDSALYLCASSLGLSEGETQYFGPGTRLLVL.

The chain uses TRBV18 and TRBJ1-5; D is possibly TRBD1 (6 bases). This CDR3 is built from 14 residues. Germline-derived CDR1 and CDR2 are KGHSH and LQKENI. Trimming removed 2 bases at V and 4 bases at J, with 9 bases between. DNA for the CDR3: TGTGCCAGCTCACCATTACAGGGAAATCAGCCCCAGCATTTT. Protein: CASSPLQGNQPQHF. The entire variable domain, with the rest obtained from reference TRBV18 and TRBJ1-5, is as follows: NAGVMQNPRHLVRRRGQEARLRCSPMKGHSHVYWYRQLPEEGLKFMVYLQKENIIDESGMPKERFSAEFPKEGPSILRIQQVVRGDSAAYFCASSPLQGNQPQHFGDGTRLSIL.

In this sample, this clonotype turned up a few times. This chain uses TRBV27 with TRBJ2-5; D ambiguous. In germline, CDR1 is MNHEY, CDR2 SMNVEV (reference sequence). The CDR3 is 14 residues long. V lost 2 bases and J lost 5, with 12 bases in between. The CDR3 DNA is TGTGCCAGCAGTTTAATTGGGAACTTGGAGACCCAGTACTTC. Translating it yields CASSLIGNLETQYF.

CDR3 amino acids: CASSPGLAGLGETQYF. The CDR3 region has the DNA TGTGCCAGCAGCCCGGGACTAGCGGGACTGGGTGAGACCCAGTACTTC. The chain joins TRBV6-5 to TRBJ2-5, with TRBD2 matching over 13 bases. The CDR3 runs to 16 residues. Germline-derived CDR1 and CDR2 are MNHEY and SVGAGI. V dropped 6 bases and J dropped 5; count of bases not matched to a gene: 9.

The gene calls are TRBV3-1 and TRBJ1-1, with unresolved D. Trimming removed 0 bases from V and 5 bases from J, with 7 bases in between. CDR1 LGHDT and CDR2 YNNKEL come from the germline V gene (reference sequence). The CDR3 is 13 residues long. CDR3 nucleotides: TGTGCCAGCAGCCAAGATCCGGGGACTGAAGCTTTCTTT. Amino acid sequence: CASSQDPGTEAFF.

This clonotype was counted a few times. The gene calls are TRBV6-5 and TRBJ2-7, with TRBD2 as a possible D gene (5 bases). Germline CDR1 and CDR2: MNHEY and SVGAGI. CDR3 size: 15 residues. V lost 6 bases, J lost 6 bases, and 21 bases lay in between. CDR3 sequence: CASSLLGGGAGEQYF. CDR3 DNA: TGTGCCAGCAGCCTCCTTGGAGGAGGAGCCGGCGAGCAGTACTTC.

J is TRBJ2-4 and V is TRBV29-1; 7 positions match TRBD1. The DNA matches TRBJ2-7 better at its end, which makes the J call doubtful. The CDR3 totals 12 residues. CDR1 and CDR2 from the germline V gene are SQVTM and ANQGSEA. The CDR3 protein is CSVRQGLGEQYF. The CDR3 DNA reads TGCAGCGTCCGACAGGGTTTAGGCGAGCAGTACTTC.

This clonotype was picked up a small number of times. The rearrangement links TRBV6-2 or TRBV6-3 to TRBJ2-3; no clear D gene. The CDR3 has 13 residues. Between the trimmed V and J ends, which lost 0 bases and 14 bases, there was a span of 15 bases. From germline, CDR1 is MNHEY and CDR2 SVGEGT. CDR3 residues: CASSYSLSSYAYF. CDR3 DNA: TGTGCCAGCAGTTACTCGTTAAGCTCCTACGCGTATTTT.

The rearrangement joins TRBV6-6 to TRBJ2-5, with a weak D call TRBD2 (6 bases). Matching the DNA end better, TRBJ2-7 makes the J call doubtful. This CDR3 region has 14 residues. CDR1 is MNHNY and CDR2 is SVGAGI in the germline V gene (reference sequence). CDR3 bases: TGTGCCAGCAGTATTCGGGAGAGGAGGAACGAGCAGTACTTC. It yields the protein CASSIRERRNEQYF.

This clonotype was seen only a few times. The chain couples TRBV5-1 to TRBJ1-4, with 7 bases that match TRBD1. V lost 4 bases, J lost 8 bases, and 8 bases stayed unmatched. Germline loops: CDR1 SGHRS, CDR2 YFSETQ. CDR3 length: 14 residues. The CDR3 sequence: CASSQGQWGEKLFF. The DNA for the CDR3 is TGCGCCAGCAGCCAGGGACAGTGGGGAGAAAAACTGTTTTTT.

As for this clonotype: Its ends do not fully match the called genes, so a read error is possible. The chain is built from TRBV7-2 and TRBJ2-7, with 9 bases fitting TRBD2. CDR1 is SGHTA and CDR2 is FQGNSA in the germline V gene. The CDR3 sequence is 16 residues long. The CDR3 DNA is TGTGCCAGCAGCCAGAGTTCTAGCGGGATCTCCCACGAGCAGTACTTC. This codes for CASSQSSSGISHEQYF.

This chain links TRBV4-1 with TRBJ1-2; D gene uncertain. This CDR3 comprises 14 residues. Trimming shortened V by 5 bases and J by 0 bases, and 10 bases separated the two germline ends. Germline values: CDR1 MGHRA, CDR2 YSYEKL. Here the CDR3 reads CASSAPGTNYGYTF. In DNA form, the CDR3 reads TGCGCCAGCAGCGCCCCGGGGACTAACTATGGCTACACCTTC.

The rearrangement uses TRBV30 and TRBJ2-7, with 9 bases fitting TRBD1. The CDR3 extends over 15 amino acids. V lost 1 base and J lost 4; bases outside the gene matches: 8. The germline gives CDR1 GTSNPN, CDR2 SVGIG (reference sequence). CDR3 amino acids: CAWSAGTGREYEQYF. CDR3 DNA: TGTGCCTGGAGTGCCGGGACAGGGAGAGAGTACGAGCAGTACTTC.

The chain couples TRBV2 to TRBJ2-5; D is unresolved. This CDR3 contains 14 residues. Trimming shortened V by 6 bases and J by 2 bases, and 13 bases separated the two germline ends. Germline CDR1 and CDR2: SNHLY and FYNNEI. The CDR3 DNA is TGTGCCAGCAGCGCGGACGGCCTACAAGAGACCCAGTACTTC. Its protein product is CASSADGLQETQYF.

The CDR3 sequence is CASSYSREEQYF. DNA of the CDR3: TGTGCCAGCAGTTACTCGAGGGAAGAGCAGTACTTC. The chain has TRBV6-6 and TRBJ2-4, with a possible D match to TRBD2 (5 bases). CDR1 and CDR2 from the germline V gene are MNHNY and SVGAGI (reference sequence). This CDR3 contains 12 residues. V dropped 0 bases and J dropped 13 bases, with 10 bases sitting between them.

This clonotype turned up a few times. V and J are TRBV14 and TRBJ2-4; D is ambiguous. Looked up from germline, CDR1 is SGHDN and CDR2 is FVKESK. The germline V and J ends were trimmed by 3 bases and 9 bases, with 12 bases remaining between them. This CDR3 has 13 amino acids. In DNA form, the CDR3 reads TGTGCCAGCAGCCAGGCCCCTTTGGGCATTCAGTACTTC. Protein: CASSQAPLGIQYF.

The CDR3 reads CSARDRRVPYNEQYF. In nucleotides, the CDR3 is TGCAGTGCTAGAGACCGGAGGGTCCCCTACAATGAGCAGTACTTC. This chain links TRBV20-1 with TRBJ2-7, with a possible D match to TRBD2 (6 bases). The germline V gene encodes CDR1 DFQATT and CDR2 SNEGSKA (reference sequence). There are 15 residues in the CDR3. Deletions cut 0 bases from V and 7 bases from J, with 19 bases between.

This chain connects TRBV7-2 to TRBJ2-2; D gene unclear. With 1 base removed from V and 7 bases from J, the gap between germline ends came to 4 bases. Germline CDR1 SGHTA, CDR2 FQGNSA. The length of the CDR3 is 12 residues. The DNA of the CDR3 is TGTGCCAGCAGCTTAGATGTCGGGGAGCTGTTTTTT. Amino acid sequence: CASSLDVGELFF.

This clonotype has only a few counts. The V and J genes are TRBV5-1 and TRBJ1-2, with D possibly TRBD1 on 5 matching bases. This CDR3 spans 14 amino acids. Deletions cut 4 bases from V and 4 bases from J, with 14 bases between. Germline V gene data show CDR1 as SGHRS and CDR2 as YFSETQ. The CDR3 sequence: CASSVSGGTYGYTF. CDR3 DNA sequence: TGCGCCAGCAGCGTGTCGGGGGGAACCTATGGCTACACCTTC.

V is TRBV27 and J is TRBJ2-7, with 13 bases identical to TRBD2. Trimming cost V 6 bases and J 4 bases; bases outside gene matches: 9. This CDR3 has 16 amino acids. CDR1 MNHEY and CDR2 SMNVEV come from the germline V gene (reference sequence). The CDR3 region is CASRARTSGSWYEQYF. As DNA, the CDR3 is TGTGCCAGCAGAGCCAGGACTAGCGGGAGTTGGTACGAGCAGTACTTC.

The chain uses TRBV10-3 and TRBJ2-7; D may be TRBD1 (6 bases). The CDR3 runs to 18 residues. V lost 3 bases to trimming and J lost 5 bases, with 26 bases between them. The germline gives CDR1 ENHRY, CDR2 SYGVKD. CDR3 nucleotides: TGTGCCATCAGTGATTCCAGGGCCACGCGGCAGGGGATCGACGAGCAGTACTTC. Translating it yields CAISDSRATRQGIDEQYF.

V usage is TRBV6-5 and J usage is TRBJ2-6; possibly TRBD2 for D (6 bases). V lost 4 bases to trimming and J lost 0 bases, with 16 bases between them. Germline CDR1 is MNHEY and CDR2 is SVGAGI. There are 18 residues in the CDR3. CDR3: CASSSLGGSRSGANVLTF. The CDR3 DNA sequence: TGTGCCAGCAGTTCCCTGGGAGGCAGTCGCTCTGGGGCCAACGTCCTGACTTTC.

The chain carries TRBV7-9 and TRBJ2-7, with TRBD2 matching over 7 bases. V lost 5 bases and J lost 2; bases outside the gene matches: 6. The CDR3 consists of 14 residues. The germline CDR1 and CDR2 sequences are SEHNR and FQNEAQ (reference sequence). Here the CDR3 reads CASSETSSPYEQYF. DNA for the CDR3: TGTGCCAGCAGCGAGACTAGCTCCCCCTACGAGCAGTACTTC.